The entry below gives a single TCR beta chain sequence along with its context. This specimen belongs to a study of T-cell reconstitution after alpha-beta-depleted transplantation in children. It was with unique molecular identifiers that the TCRbeta library was prepared. TCRdb itself ran the PCR reads through MiXCR, one entry per CDR3 protein. There are more than 550,000 distinct CDR3 sequences in the sample; over 9.5% occur only once, and 4% lies in the top ten. The source of this sequence is a human donor who donated a stem cell graft to a child with acute myeloid leukemia. Here the sequenced sample was PBMCs from the stem cell graft donor, taken from the stem cell graft.

The CDR3 spells CASSRYRETQYF. In DNA, the CDR3 is TGTGCCAGCAGCCGTTACAGGGAGACCCAGTACTTC. This sequence joins TRBV28 and TRBJ2-5; D may be TRBD1 (5 bases). The germline V gene encodes CDR1 MDHEN and CDR2 SYDVKM. Trimming stripped 6 bases from V and 5 bases from J, with 10 bases between. The length of the CDR3 is 12 residues.